This T cell receptor beta chain emerged from a study of radiotherapy plus CTLA-4 blockade in lung cancer. Generated by immunoSEQ multiplex PCR, the TCRdb table keeps only in-frame clones and is missing some. The table records about 36,000 clones, 72% of them present only once. Per the germline V gene, CDR1 is LGHNA and CDR2 is YSLEER. Trimming left V 3 bases short and J 4 bases short, with 12 bases between. The CDR3 extends over 14 amino acids. In its sample, this clone was seen many times. This chain uses TRBV4-3 with TRBJ2-5; D is possibly TRBD2 (6 bases). Sequences were derived from peripheral blood, sampled from a patient treated with radiotherapy plus ipilimumab. This receptor was identified in a human donor with non-small cell lung cancer who had stable disease on radiotherapy plus ipilimumab. The CDR3 bases are TGCGCCAGCAGCCAGGACGGGGGTCGAGAGACCCAGTACTTC. Its protein product is CASSQDGGRETQYF.